The T cell receptor (beta chain) described here comes from a study of cytomegalovirus exposure and HLA in healthy donors. Findings and caveats of the study: Later analysis placed DRB1 highest and HLA-C lowest in TCR association rates, which differed by HLA locus. A classifier reportedly called cytomegalovirus status with high sensitivity and specificity. The study recorded 160 or so TCR beta chains that were cytomegalovirus-associated.

Both 60 Vbeta primers and 13 Jbeta primers went into the PCR. Data came from immunoSEQ multiplex PCR; TCRdb stores just in-frame clones and leaves some out. The sample lists about 140,000 clones, around 75% occurring once. This clone was counted between two and nine times. Its matching antigen is unknown. The specimen was PBMCs. This clonotype was sampled from a man aged 40-55 years in good health and CMV-seronegative.

CDR3 region: CASVEEPGVGGYTF. The DNA of the CDR3 is TGTGCCAGCGTGGAGGAACCTGGCGTCGGGGGCTACACCTTC. The chain links TRBV2 to TRBJ1-2; D is ambiguous. V lost 8 bases and J lost 8, with 21 bases in between. CDR1 is SNHLY and CDR2 is FYNNEI in the germline V gene. The CDR3 runs 14 residues.